This T cell receptor beta chain was sequenced for a study of T cells in Graves' hyperthyroidism and ophthalmopathy. In this sample, this clonotype turned up many times. Researchers amplified the TCR beta CDR3 regions from RNA transcripts. The HTBI primer set drove a first-round RT-PCR of the TCR CDR3. From the multiplex PCR reads, TCRdb called clonotypes with MiXCR, one entry per CDR3 protein. The sample holds roughly 290,000 distinct CDR3 sequences; about 18% are singletons and the top ten take 55% to 60%. For the diagnoses, clinical symptoms, serum thyroxine and TRAb, thyroid ultrasound and orbital computed tomography were used. CDR3 length equals 15 residues. CDR1 is SGHTA, CDR2 FQGNSA, per germline. Trimming took 10 bases from V and 0 from J; bases not matched to a gene: 7.

What was sequenced was blood. The chain employs TRBV7-2 and TRBJ2-3, with 10 bases identical to TRBD1. The TCR comes from an older woman with Graves' ophthalmopathy. The CDR3 sequence: CATVDRGGSTDTQYF. The CDR3 nucleotides are TGTGCCACCGTGGACAGGGGGGGTAGCACAGATACGCAGTATTTT.